This T cell receptor (beta chain) was captured by sequencing in a study of blood T cell repertoires in COVID-19 (TCRdb year 2020). Describing the broader study: Collaborator samples came from the United States, Italy and Spain and covered acute and convalescent phases of COVID-19. The prospective study material was composed of cDNA or gDNA derived from T cells, B-cell-depleted T cells, or PBMCs. Where available, HLA class I and class II types were taken from metadata supplied by the sample provider and were not determined by assay-based typing. A de-identified subject ID, COVID-19 status, age in years and sex were almost always included in the sample metadata. The repertoires were released in a freely available public database intended as a resource for research on the immune response to SARS-CoV-2. Samples came from the ongoing ImmuneRACE study (first 160 participants) plus 1,254 subjects from 6 global collaborators. The dataset comprised deeply sampled blood TCRbeta repertoires from subjects exposed to, actively infected with, or recovered from COVID-19.

On this clone itself: Its antigen specificity is not known. Base qualities are not provided; no much larger clone lies one nucleotide away.

Including the terminal cysteine and phenylalanine, the CDR3 comprises 13 residues. Just the 39-base CDR3 DNA is kept, in frame starting at base 1. A distance of 7 bases separates the germline ends of V and J, which lose 7 bases and 0 bases respectively. Per the germline V gene (reference sequence), PRHDT is the CDR1 and FYEKMQ is the CDR2. One collaborating source in Seattle enrolled patients while the patients were actively infected and followed the patients over time throughout the course of disease. Each collaborating institution followed its own protocols to collect whole blood in K2EDTA tubes. For TCRbeta analysis, collaborators shipped samples as frozen whole blood, isolated PBMCs, or DNA extracted from either of those sample types. The immunoSEQ Assay, a bias-controlled multiplex PCR, was used to amplify TCRbeta CDR3 regions from genomic DNA. Per the authors' processing: The number of nucleated cells in each sample was estimated by amplification of reference gene primers within the assay. Sequence reads were collapsed and filtered to measure the absolute abundance of every unique TCRbeta CDR3 rearrangement. For each sample, productive Simpson clonality was calculated by taking the square root of Simpson's diversity index across productive rearrangements. TCRdb carries this immuneACCESS record with in-frame sequences only. Its versions omit some clonotypes, under half of them owing to an unresolved V gene in the studies checked, with the rest unexplained. The DNA was the basis for D and trimming; V, J and clone size are from that table. This sample gives around 63,000 clones in total; about four fifths of them show up just once. The ten largest clones take up about 16% of the sample.

Study-wide findings and limitations: The amount of clinical and demographic metadata varied by source and participant and was provided uncurated.

The source of this sequence is a man in his sixties with COVID-19, enrolled during active disease. Here the chain combines TRBV13 and TRBJ2-1; a tentative D call is TRBD1 (5 bases match). Sample: peripheral blood. The CDR3 reads CASKGPSYNEQFF. The bases read TGTGCCAGCAAGGGGCCCTCCTACAATGAGCAGTTCTTC. The full variable domain, with segments outside the CDR3 supplied by the reference TRBV13 and TRBJ2-1 proteins, appears as AAGVIQSPRHLIKEKRETATLKCYPIPRHDTVYWYQQGPGQDPQFLISFYEKMQSDKGSIPDRFSAQQFSDYHSELNMSSLELGDSALYFCASKGPSYNEQFFGPGTRLTVL.